One and the same sample provided the 29 T cell receptor beta chains below, sequenced in a study of blood T cell repertoires in COVID-19. Sequencing was performed with immunoSEQ multiplex PCR; in TCRdb, only in-frame clones are kept and a portion is missing. The table shows roughly 42,000 clones, with approximately 85% occurring only once. Specimen: peripheral blood. These TCRs come from a human donor in a cohort sampled during active COVID-19.

The chain has TRBV2 and TRBJ2-3; the D gene is possibly TRBD1 (5 bases). The length of the CDR3 is 14 residues. Germline CDR1 and CDR2: SNHLY and FYNNEI. The V and J ends lost 6 bases and 5 bases respectively, with 15 bases between them. The CDR3 coding sequence is TGTGCCAGCAGCGGTTCCGCAGGGATAGATACGCAGTATTTT. Translated: CASSGSAGIDTQYF.

This clone occurred once. The CDR3: CASSPGVNYGYTF. In nucleotides, the CDR3 is TGTGCCAGCAGCCCAGGGGTTAACTATGGCTACACCTTC. The chain is built from TRBV6-6 and TRBJ1-2; TRBD1 might be the D (6 bases). The V gene's germline CDR1 is MNHNY and CDR2 SVGAGI (reference sequence). This CDR3 spans 13 amino acids. The V end was cut by 6 bases, the J end by 1 base, with 9 bases between.

The chain links TRBV5-4 to TRBJ2-3; 12 bases map to TRBD2. The CDR3 runs 17 residues. The junction had 6 bases not matched to a gene; V was cut back by 3 bases and J by 1 base. Germline V gene data show CDR1 as SGHNT and CDR2 as YYREEE (reference sequence). CDR3 region: CASSSHSSGGGTDTQYF. DNA for the CDR3: TGTGCCAGCAGCTCCCACTCTAGCGGGGGGGGCACAGATACGCAGTATTTT. Using reference TRBV5-4 and TRBJ2-3 for the parts outside the CDR3, the full variable domain is ETGVTQSPTHLIKTRGQQVTLRCSSQSGHNTVSWYQQALGQGPQFIFQYYREEENGRGNFPPRFSGLQFPNYSSELNVNALELDDSALYLCASSSHSSGGGTDTQYFGPGTRLTVL.

The chain has TRBV30 and TRBJ2-5; no clear D. Trimming pared 0 bases from V and 5 bases from J, leaving 7 bases between. This CDR3 region has 12 residues. Germline CDR1 is GTSNPN and CDR2 is SVGIG (reference sequence). CDR3: CAWSVLLETQYF. The CDR3 coding sequence is TGTGCCTGGAGTGTACTCCTCGAGACCCAGTACTTC.

The V and J genes are TRBV6-1 and TRBJ1-2; TRBD1 aligns across 7 bases. The junction had 8 bases not matched to a gene; V was cut back by 0 bases and J by 7 bases. The CDR3 length is 15 residues. Germline CDR1 is MNHNS and CDR2 is SASEGT. Here the CDR3 DNA reads TGTGCCAGCAGTGAAGCGCTTACAGGGGTCCTTGGCTACACCTTC. Translating it yields CASSEALTGVLGYTF.

This clone was seen only a few times. This chain links TRBV12-3 or TRBV12-4 with TRBJ1-1, with D unresolved. This CDR3 has 13 residues. Trimming removed 5 bases at V and 5 bases at J, with 12 bases between. The CDR3 coding sequence is TGTGCCAGCAGTCCCGGAGGAGGGACTGAAGCTTTCTTT. It is translated as CASSPGGGTEAFF.

The V gene is TRBV28, the J gene TRBJ1-5, with a tentative D call TRBD1 (5 bases). Trimming shortened V by 6 bases and J by 5 bases, and 14 bases separated the two germline ends. From germline, CDR1 is MDHEN and CDR2 SYDVKM. The CDR3 spans 14 residues. This CDR3 is CASSPQRGHQPQHF. Here the CDR3 DNA reads TGTGCCAGCAGCCCACAAAGGGGCCATCAGCCCCAGCATTTT.

This clone was found a few times. The V call is TRBV24-1, the J call TRBJ2-3; maybe TRBD2 (6 bases). The CDR3 consists of 14 residues. Trimming took 0 bases from V and 5 from J, leaving 8 bases between them. CDR1 and CDR2 (germline): KGHDR, SFDVKD. The CDR3 spells CATSDLARGDTQYF. For the CDR3, the DNA is TGTGCCACCAGTGATTTGGCGCGGGGAGATACGCAGTATTTT.

The V and J genes are TRBV11-2 and TRBJ2-7, with 10 bases aligning to TRBD1. The CDR3 consists of 14 residues. After removal of 4 bases from V and 4 bases from J, the junction contained 4 bases not matched to a gene. Germline CDR1 reads SGHAT; CDR2 reads FQNNGV. The CDR3 protein is CASSSDRGLYEQYF. The CDR3 nucleotides are TGTGCCAGCAGCTCGGACAGGGGGTTATACGAGCAGTACTTC. The entire variable domain, with the rest obtained from reference TRBV11-2 and TRBJ2-7, is as follows: EAGVAQSPRYKIIEKRQSVAFWCNPISGHATLYWYQQILGQGPKLLIQFQNNGVVDDSQLPKDRFSAERLKGVDSTLKIQPAKLEDSAVYLCASSSDRGLYEQYFGPGTRLTVT.

The CDR3, as DNA: TGTGCCAGTAGTGAGGGTCGGTCCTTCTACGAGCAGTACTTC. It codes for CASSEGRSFYEQYF. The chain carries TRBV19 and TRBJ2-7, with D perhaps TRBD2 (5 bases). The CDR3 is 14 amino acids. The germline CDR1 and CDR2 sequences are LNHDA and SQIVND (reference sequence). With 5 bases removed from V and 3 bases from J, the gap between germline ends came to 14 bases.

The gene calls are TRBV7-3 and TRBJ2-2; D is perhaps TRBD2 (6 bases). The germline CDR1 and CDR2 sequences are SGHTA and FQGTGA. This CDR3 comprises 16 residues. V lost 5 bases to trimming and J lost 4 bases, with 17 bases between them. This CDR3 is CASSTGTGTVTGELFF. The CDR3 nucleotides are TGTGCCAGCAGCACCGGGACTGGGACCGTCACCGGGGAGCTGTTTTTT. Looking up the rest from reference TRBV7-3 and TRBJ2-2 gives the full variable domain: GAGVSQTPSNKVTEKGKYVELRCDPISGHTALYWYRQSLGQGPEFLIYFQGTGAADDSGLPNDRFFAVRPEGSVSTLKIQRTERGDSAVYLCASSTGTGTVTGELFFGEGSRLTVL.

DNA for the CDR3: TGTGCCATCATGGAGACGGGGGAGCAGTACTTC. This gives the protein CAIMETGEQYF. V is TRBV10-3 and J is TRBJ2-7, with D maybe TRBD2 (5 bases). The CDR3 length is 11 residues. Trimming left V 7 bases short and J 7 bases short, with 11 bases between. Germline loops: CDR1 ENHRY, CDR2 SYGVKD.

The genes are TRBV7-9 and TRBJ2-2; TRBD2 might be the D (7 bases). V gave up 4 bases and J gave up 9 bases, with 15 bases separating them. The CDR3 has 14 amino acids. The V gene's germline CDR1 is SEHNR and CDR2 FQNEAQ (reference sequence). CDR3 sequence reads: CASSSVGGPRELFF. CDR3 sequence (DNA): TGTGCCAGCAGCTCAGTCGGGGGGCCCAGGGAGCTGTTTTTT.

The gene calls are TRBV7-6 and TRBJ1-6; the match to TRBD1 covers 10 bases. Germline V gene lookup returns CDR1 SGHVS and CDR2 FNYEAQ. This CDR3 has 14 residues. V shed 10 bases and J 8 bases; nucleotides not matched to a gene: 8. The CDR3 protein is CATASGTGDSPLHF. CDR3 nucleotides: TGTGCCACCGCCTCCGGGACAGGGGATTCACCCCTCCACTTT.

In this sample, this clone turned up once. The chain recombines TRBV28 with TRBJ2-2; 7 bases are shared with TRBD2. V lost 3 bases and J lost 1; bases outside the gene matches: 8. This CDR3 has 17 residues. Germline loops: CDR1 MDHEN, CDR2 SYDVKM. CDR3 in amino acids: CASSFSRTSQNTGELFF. The CDR3 DNA sequence: TGTGCCAGCAGTTTTTCCCGGACTAGTCAGAACACCGGGGAGCTGTTTTTT.

This chain links TRBV27 with TRBJ2-1; 14 nucleotides match TRBD2. Germline CDR1 is MNHEY and CDR2 is SMNVEV (reference sequence). V was pared by 6 bases and J by 4 bases, with 14 bases of the junction left unmatched. The CDR3 is 19 residues long. CDR3 nucleotide sequence: TGTGCCAGCAGCAAACGGACTAGCGGGGGGAATTATTTATACAATGAGCAGTTCTTC. Its translation: CASSKRTSGGNYLYNEQFF.

The chain links TRBV11-1 to TRBJ2-1; tentative D call: TRBD2 (5 bases). This CDR3 is built from 13 residues. Germline loops: CDR1 SGHAT, CDR2 FQDESV (reference sequence). Trimming removed 3 bases at V and 12 bases at J, with 15 bases between. The CDR3 DNA sequence: TGTGCCAGCAGCTTCGAGGATCTCGGGGTGCAGTTCTTC. Amino acids: CASSFEDLGVQFF. Full variable domain (missing parts from reference TRBV11-1 and TRBJ2-1): EAEVAQSPRYKITEKSQAVAFWCDPISGHATLYWYRQILGQGPELLVQFQDESVVDDSQLPKDRFSAERLKGVDSTLKIQPAELGDSAMYLCASSFEDLGVQFFGPGTRLTVL.

This clone has only one observation. V gene TRBV27 combines with J gene TRBJ1-1; maybe TRBD1 (6 bases). V lost 4 bases and J 8 bases, leaving 14 bases between the germline ends. Per the germline V gene, CDR1 is MNHEY and CDR2 is SMNVEV (reference sequence). The CDR3 length is 13 residues. The CDR3 DNA is TGTGCCAGCAGTTCACAGGGTCGTTTGGAAGCTTTCTTT. Protein sequence: CASSSQGRLEAFF.

This clone has just one count. The rearrangement uses TRBV30 and TRBJ1-2; tentatively, D is TRBD1 (6 bases). The V and J ends lost 5 bases and 2 bases respectively, with 12 bases between them. Germline loops: CDR1 GTSNPN, CDR2 SVGIG (reference sequence). This CDR3 is built from 13 residues. DNA of the CDR3: TGTGCCTGGTTCCCACAGGGCAACTATGGCTACACCTTC. It translates to CAWFPQGNYGYTF.

J is TRBJ2-3 and V is TRBV12-5; perhaps TRBD1 as D (5 bases). Per germline, CDR1 LGHNT and CDR2 FRNRAP. The CDR3 extends over 14 amino acids. Trimming left V 5 bases short and J 2 bases short, with 11 bases between. CDR3 DNA sequence: TGTGCTAGTGGTAAGGGGTTAGACACAGATACGCAGTATTTT. This codes for CASGKGLDTDTQYF.

CDR3 DNA: TGTGCCAGCACCGTCAGCGGGGGGGCCGATAATGAGCAGTTCTTC. Its protein product is CASTVSGGADNEQFF. The genes are TRBV2 and TRBJ2-1; 10 bases are a match to TRBD2. The J segment lost 7 bases and the V segment lost 7 bases, leaving 10 bases of the junction unmatched. Germline V gene sequence: CDR1 SNHLY, CDR2 FYNNEI. CDR3 length: 15 residues.

The chain joins TRBV7-2 to TRBJ2-7; 7 bases map to TRBD2. The V and J ends lost 1 base and 3 bases, in that order; junction bases with no gene match: 3. There are 14 residues in the CDR3. Germline V CDR1 and CDR2: SGHTA, FQGNSA. The CDR3 reads CASSLVWTSYEQYF. In nucleotides, the CDR3 is TGTGCCAGCAGCTTAGTTTGGACTAGCTACGAGCAGTACTTC. The variable domain in full, completed from reference TRBV7-2 and TRBJ2-7, reads GAGVSQSPSNKVTEKGKDVELRCDPISGHTALYWYRQSLGQGLEFLIYFQGNSAPDKSGLPSDRFSAERTGGSVSTLTIQRTQQEDSAVYLCASSLVWTSYEQYFGPGTRLTVT.

The chain links TRBV2 to TRBJ1-3; D possibly corresponds to TRBD1 (6 bases). Trimming left V 5 bases short and J 4 bases short, with 21 bases between. Germline CDR1 reads SNHLY; CDR2 reads FYNNEI. The CDR3 extends over 17 amino acids. The DNA for the CDR3 is TGTGCCAGCAGTAAAGGAACAGGGATCATGGGCGGAAACACCATATATTTT. It translates to CASSKGTGIMGGNTIYF.

On this clone itself: Other nucleotide sequences from this sample produce the same CDR3. This chain uses TRBV6-1 with TRBJ1-5; D gene unclear. V lost 2 bases to trimming and J lost 0 bases, with 8 bases between them. From germline, CDR1 is MNHNS and CDR2 SASEGT. The CDR3 runs to 15 residues. The CDR3 DNA is TGTGCCAGCAGTGAACGAGGATATAGCAATCAGCCCCAGCATTTT. Amino acid sequence: CASSERGYSNQPQHF.

V is TRBV6-4 and J is TRBJ2-1; D is possibly TRBD2 (5 bases). Trimming stripped 6 bases from V and 0 bases from J, with 12 bases between. Per the germline V gene, CDR1 is MRHNA and CDR2 is SNTAGT. The CDR3 runs to 15 residues. The CDR3 loop is CASSEDWSSYNEQFF. The DNA for the CDR3 is TGTGCCAGCAGCGAGGACTGGAGCTCCTACAATGAGCAGTTCTTC.

This clone was seen only once. The CDR3 sequence is CASSEGQPNQPQHF. In nucleotides, the CDR3 is TGTGCCAGCAGCGAGGGACAGCCAAATCAGCCCCAGCATTTT. The chain employs TRBV2 and TRBJ1-5; TRBD1 aligns across 7 bases. After removal of 6 bases from V and 4 bases from J, the junction contained 6 bases not matched to a gene. The germline CDR1 and CDR2 sequences are SNHLY and FYNNEI. The length of the CDR3 is 14 residues. Variable domain in full (rest from reference TRBV2 and TRBJ1-5): EPEVTQTPSHQVTQMGQEVILRCVPISNHLYFYWYRQILGQKVEFLVSFYNNEISEKSEIFDDQFSVERPDGSNFTLKIRSTKLEDSAMYFCASSEGQPNQPQHFGDGTRLSIL.

The chain employs TRBV19 and TRBJ2-1; 7 bases are a match to TRBD2. V lost 5 bases and J lost 1; bases outside the gene matches: 5. This CDR3 region has 15 residues. Per the germline V gene, CDR1 is LNHDA and CDR2 is SQIVND (reference sequence). The CDR3 is CASSPYSGSYNEQFF. CDR3 in DNA: TGTGCCAGTAGTCCCTATAGCGGGTCCTACAATGAGCAGTTCTTC.

This chain links TRBV12-3 or TRBV12-4 with TRBJ1-1; D gene ambiguous. The CDR3 contains 13 residues. Trimming removed 5 bases from V and 7 bases from J, with 14 bases in between. CDR3 residues: CASSPTSGYEAFF. The CDR3 DNA is TGTGCCAGCAGTCCCACGTCCGGGTATGAAGCTTTCTTT.

The chain combines TRBV6-5 with TRBJ1-3, with D unresolved. Per germline, CDR1 MNHEY and CDR2 SVGAGI. The CDR3 extends over 13 amino acids. Trimming removed 10 bases at V and 0 bases at J, with 10 bases between. The DNA of the CDR3 is TGTGCCATCAGGAGCCACTCTGGAAACACCATATATTTT. Amino acids: CAIRSHSGNTIYF.